The TCR beta chain under discussion was sequenced for a study of blood T cells in healthy people across ages. Study-wide context: About one barcoded beta molecule per two T cells was captured by template switching.

With regard to this clonotype: What it binds is unknown.

Study-level points and caveats: A conclusive naive versus antigen-experienced comparison was prevented by the unsorted PBMCs. Estimates based on one million T cells were treated as lower bounds.

Healthy Caucasian individuals from Russia aged roughly 6 to 100 were enrolled as donors. Sample-barcoded 5' priming and a J-beta primer mix drove a second PCR of about 7 to 11 cycles. TCRdb reprocessed the 5' RACE reads with MiXCR, giving one entry per CDR3 protein. The sample contains about 1,500,000 distinct CDR3 sequences, approximately 38% of which appear only once. The TCR was taken from a woman between 18 and 30 years old in good health. Sequenced: blood.

The CDR3 region has the DNA TGTGCCAGCAGTGAATTGTCCGGGGGCCGGGATACGCAGTATTTT. This gives the protein CASSELSGGRDTQYF. This chain joins TRBV25-1 and TRBJ2-3; the D gene could be TRBD1 or TRBD2 (6 bases each). The V end lost 1 base, the J end lost 6 bases, and 14 bases lay between the germline ends. The germline V gene encodes CDR1 MGHDK and CDR2 SYGVNS. The CDR3 has 15 amino acids.